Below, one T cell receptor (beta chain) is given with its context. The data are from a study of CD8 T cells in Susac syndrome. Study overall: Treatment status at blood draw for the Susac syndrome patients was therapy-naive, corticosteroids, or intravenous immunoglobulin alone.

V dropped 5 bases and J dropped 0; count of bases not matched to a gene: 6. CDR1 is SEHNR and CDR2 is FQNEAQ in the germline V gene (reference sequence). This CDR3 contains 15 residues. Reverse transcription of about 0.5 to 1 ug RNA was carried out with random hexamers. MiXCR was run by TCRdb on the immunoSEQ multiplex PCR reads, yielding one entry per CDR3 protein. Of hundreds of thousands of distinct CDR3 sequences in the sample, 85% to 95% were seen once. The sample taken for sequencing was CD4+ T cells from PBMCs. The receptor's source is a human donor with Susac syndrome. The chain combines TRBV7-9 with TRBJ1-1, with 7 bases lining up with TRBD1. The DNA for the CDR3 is TGTGCCAGCAGCCCGGACAGGAGCATGAACACTGAAGCTTTCTTT. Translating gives CASSPDRSMNTEAFF. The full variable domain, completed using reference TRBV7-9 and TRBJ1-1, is DTGVSQNPRHKITKRGQNVTFRCDPISEHNRLYWYRQTLGQGPEFLTYFQNEAQLEKSRLLSDRFSAERPKGSFSTLEIQRTEQGDSAMYLCASSPDRSMNTEAFFGQGTRLTVV.